Given below is one T cell receptor (beta chain) in context. How the authors handled the data: ImmunoSEQ junction-only sequences lacked quality scores, so their filtering differed. The protocol was immunoSEQ multiplex PCR, while the TCRdb copy is restricted to in-frame clones and leaves out a portion. V and J calls plus clone size are reproduced from that table; the DNA served to infer D and trimming. The table records 2 million to 2.5 million clones, 85% to 95% of them present only once. This sample stems from a study of shared clonotypes between healthy human individuals. Across the study: Donor ages ranged 18 to 49 years: a couple of women, a few men.

The specimen was naive CD4+ T cells from PBMCs. Subset defined: CD45RA+ positively selected. The receptor's source is a man aged 18 to 29 in good health. Some clones in this sample may be carry-over from other donors' samples.

The chain's CDR3 is CAVRWGPDTGELFF. CDR3 DNA: TGTGCCGTCCGCTGGGGGCCGGACACCGGGGAGCTGTTTTTT. The rearrangement uses TRBV19 and TRBJ2-2, with D tentatively TRBD1 (6 bases). This CDR3 comprises 14 residues. With 11 bases removed from V and 3 bases from J, the gap between germline ends came to 16 bases. Germline V lookup: CDR1 LNHDA, CDR2 SQIVND (reference sequence). Full variable domain (remainder filled in from reference TRBV19 and TRBJ2-2): DGGITQSPKYLFRKEGQNVTLSCEQNLNHDAMYWYRQDPGQGLRLIYYSQIVNDFQKGDIAEGYSVSREKKESFPLTVTSAQKNPTAFYLCAVRWGPDTGELFFGEGSRLTVL.